Listed below are T cell receptor beta chains from one sample, sequenced in a study of cytomegalovirus exposure and HLA in healthy donors. Libraries were prepared by immunoSEQ multiplex PCR; TCRdb keeps only in-frame clonotypes and omits some of them. The sample contains about 130,000 clones, more than 80% of which appear only once. Sequencing was performed on PBMCs. The receptors were gathered from a woman under 40 in good health and CMV-seropositive. Both conserved end residues are trimmed from each CDR3. Clone size, where shown, is once, few, many, or a class for clones that have expanded.

J gene | V gene | clone size | CDR3 protein
TRBJ1-2 | TRBV28 | few | ASSFPEGNYGYT
TRBJ1-2 | TRBV2 | NA | ASSHREGRYGYT
TRBJ2-6 | TRBV6-4 | once | ASSAGGTGANVLT
TRBJ1-2 | TRBV29-1 | NA | SVAGVGYGYT
TRBJ1-2 | TRBV28 | NA | AVGRRGAGT
TRBJ2-1 | TRBV5-8 | few | ASSWGGGSYNEQF
TRBJ2-6 | TRBV10-3 | NA | ASWEGRVGGANVLT
TRBJ2-5 | TRBV6-5 | few | ASSYAKETQY
TRBJ1-1 | TRBV7-9 | NA | ASSFRDTEAF
TRBJ2-5 | TRBV28 | NA | ASGTTQETQY
TRBJ1-2 | TRBV30 | few | AWSSLPGGGAYGYT
TRBJ2-7 | TRBV28 | NA | ASSLMGEYHEQY
TRBJ1-5 | TRBV5-1 | NA | ASSEEGGYSNQPQH
TRBJ2-5 | TRBV27 | NA | ASSRSDYETQY
TRBJ1-6 | TRBV7-9 | NA | SSSSTGGGSPLH
TRBJ1-1 | TRBV29-1 | NA | SVVGGGTEAF
TRBJ1-1 | TRBV5-6 | NA | ASSLTGGITEAF
TRBJ2-7 | TRBV4-1 | NA | ASSPIGDRETFEQY
TRBJ2-7 | TRBV2 | NA | AIGQAPSYEQY
TRBJ2-1 | TRBV5-1 | NA | ASSLGSGGAFNEQF
TRBJ2-3 | TRBV5-1 | NA | ASSLGQGDTQY
TRBJ2-5 | TRBV6-6 | NA | ASSYGGLQETQY
TRBJ2-3 | TRBV6-1 | few | ASSEWSSGRRTDTQY
TRBJ2-7 | TRBV7-9 | NA | ASSPGGYEQY
TRBJ2-3 | TRBV13 | NA | ASSPFSGTQY
TRBJ1-6 | TRBV19 | NA | ASSNQGSNSPLH
TRBJ2-1 | TRBV6-5 | once | ASSYSGTDYNEQF